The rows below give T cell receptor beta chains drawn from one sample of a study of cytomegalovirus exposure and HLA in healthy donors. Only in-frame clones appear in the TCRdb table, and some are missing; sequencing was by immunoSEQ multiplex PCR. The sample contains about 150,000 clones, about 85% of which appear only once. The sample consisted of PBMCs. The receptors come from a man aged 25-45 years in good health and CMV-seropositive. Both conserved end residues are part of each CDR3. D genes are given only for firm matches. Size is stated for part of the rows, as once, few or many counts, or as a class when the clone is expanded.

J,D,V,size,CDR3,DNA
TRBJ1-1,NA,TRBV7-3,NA,CASSFSVNTEAFF,TGTGCCAGCAGCTTTTCAGTGAACACTGAAGCTTTCTTT
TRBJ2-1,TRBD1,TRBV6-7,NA,CASRRGTAYNEQFF,TGTGCCAGCAGACGAGGGACAGCCTACAATGAGCAGTTCTTC
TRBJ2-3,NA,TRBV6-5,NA,CASSYRLTSSTDTQYF,TGTGCCAGCAGTTATAGACTGACGTCTAGCACAGATACGCAGTATTTT
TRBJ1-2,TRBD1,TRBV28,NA,CASTGQDHYGYTF,TGTGCCAGCACCGGACAGGACCACTATGGCTACACCTTC
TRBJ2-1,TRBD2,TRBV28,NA,CASSLGSSGRGEQFF,TGTGCCAGCAGTTTAGGGTCTAGCGGGCGGGGGGAGCAGTTCTTC
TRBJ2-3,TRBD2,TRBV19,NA,CASSTGLAGTDTQYF,TGTGCCAGTAGTACCGGACTAGCGGGGACAGATACGCAGTATTTT
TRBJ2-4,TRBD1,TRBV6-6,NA,CASTPGTEKNIQYF,TGTGCCAGCACCCCCGGGACAGAAAAAAACATTCAGTACTTC
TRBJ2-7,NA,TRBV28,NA,CASSGRIGVYEQYF,TGTGCCAGCAGTGGAAGGATAGGGGTCTACGAGCAGTACTTC
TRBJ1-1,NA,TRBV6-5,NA,CGTRSPTRGEAFF,TGTGGCACGCGCAGCCCAACTCGCGGTGAAGCTTTCTTT
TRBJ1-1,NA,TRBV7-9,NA,CASSLAPAVSGEAFF,TGTGCCAGCAGCTTAGCGCCCGCAGTCTCCGGGGAAGCTTTCTTT
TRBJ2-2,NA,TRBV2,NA,CASSEEDFTGELFF,TGTGCCAGCAGTGAAGAGGACTTCACCGGGGAGCTGTTTTTT
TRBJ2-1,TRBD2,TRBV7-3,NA,CASSYSGSSYNEQFF,TGTGCCAGCAGCTATAGCGGGAGCTCCTACAATGAGCAGTTCTTC
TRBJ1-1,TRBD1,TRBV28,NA,CASSFLAGGNTEAFF,TGTGCCAGCAGTTTCCTGGCAGGGGGTAACACTGAAGCTTTCTTT
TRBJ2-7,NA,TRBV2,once,CASTADRGEQYF,TGTGCCAGCACAGCGGATCGTGGCGAGCAGTACTTC
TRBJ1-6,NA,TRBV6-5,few,CASSFNRNSYNSPLHF,TGTGCCAGCAGTTTCAACAGGAACTCCTATAATTCACCCCTCCACTTT
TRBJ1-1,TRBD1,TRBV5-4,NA,CASSYAGTGNTEAFF,TGTGCCAGCAGCTACGCCGGGACAGGGAACACTGAAGCTTTCTTT
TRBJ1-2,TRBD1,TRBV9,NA,CASSKNRGNYGYTF,TGTGCCAGCAGCAAAAACAGGGGTAACTATGGCTACACCTTC
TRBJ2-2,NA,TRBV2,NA,CASSVSPNTGELFF,TGTGCCAGCAGTGTGAGTCCGAACACCGGGGAGCTGTTTTTT
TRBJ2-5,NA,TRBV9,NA,CASSLSEETQYF,TGTGCCAGCAGCTTGTCTGAGGAGACCCAGTACTTC
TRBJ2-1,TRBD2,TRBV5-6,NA,CASSRGLAGDDEIF,TGTGCCAGCAGCCGAGGACTAGCGGGAGATGACGAGATCTTC
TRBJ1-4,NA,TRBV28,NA,CASSLKIPGQGVATNEKLFF,TGTGCCAGCAGTTTAAAGATTCCTGGGCAGGGCGTTGCAACTAATGAAAAACTGTTTTTT
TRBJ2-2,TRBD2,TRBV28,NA,CASRYWLAGGPGTGELFF,TGTGCCAGCCGCTATTGGCTAGCGGGAGGGCCGGGCACCGGGGAGCTGTTTTTT
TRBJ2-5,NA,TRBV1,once,CTSSQEARDSKPETQYF,TGCACCAGCAGCCAAGAGGCCCGGGACTCAAAACCGGAGACCCAGTACTTC
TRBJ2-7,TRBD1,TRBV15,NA,CATSPAGTGAYEQYF,TGTGCCACCAGCCCCGCGGGGACAGGGGCCTACGAGCAGTACTTC
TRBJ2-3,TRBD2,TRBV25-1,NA,CASTGGGDTQYF,TGTGCCAGCACTGGCGGGGGGGATACGCAGTATTTT
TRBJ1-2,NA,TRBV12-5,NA,CASGSAPGGYTF,TGTGCTAGTGGTTCAGCACCGGGTGGCTACACCTTC
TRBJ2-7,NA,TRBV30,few,CAWSVGPGTYEQYF,TGTGCCTGGAGTGTCGGCCCCGGGACCTACGAGCAGTACTTC
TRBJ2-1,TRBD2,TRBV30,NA,CAWTSGLAEIDEQFF,TGTGCCTGGACCTCCGGCCTAGCGGAGATAGATGAGCAGTTCTTC
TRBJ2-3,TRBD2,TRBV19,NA,CASRGSGDDTQYF,TGTGCCAGTAGGGGGAGCGGGGACGATACGCAGTATTTT
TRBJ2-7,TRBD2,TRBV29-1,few,CSVEAGPSGSYSYEQYF,TGCAGCGTTGAAGCAGGGCCTAGCGGGAGTTATTCCTACGAGCAGTACTTC
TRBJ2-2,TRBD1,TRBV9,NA,CASSVRQGNTGELFF,TGTGCCAGCAGCGTCAGACAGGGGAACACCGGGGAGCTGTTTTTT
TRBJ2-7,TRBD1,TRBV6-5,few,CASRGTESYEQYF,TGTGCCAGCAGGGGGACAGAGTCCTACGAGCAGTACTTC
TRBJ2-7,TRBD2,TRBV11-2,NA,CASSNPTSGRVYEQYF,TGTGCCAGCAGCAATCCGACTAGCGGGAGAGTCTACGAGCAGTACTTC
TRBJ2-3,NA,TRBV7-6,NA,CASSHHWDTQYF,TGTGCCAGCAGCCACCACTGGGATACGCAGTATTTT
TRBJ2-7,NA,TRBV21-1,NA,CGGREGLVEQYF,TGTGGGGGACGGGAGGGGTTGGTCGAGCAGTACTTC
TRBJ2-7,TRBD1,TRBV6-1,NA,CASSRDRGSYEQYF,TGTGCCAGCAGCCGGGACAGGGGAAGCTACGAGCAGTACTTC
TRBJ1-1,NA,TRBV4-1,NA,CASSQETNTEAFF,TGCGCCAGCAGCCAGGAGACGAACACTGAAGCTTTCTTT
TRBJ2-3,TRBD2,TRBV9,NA,CASSATSGRPPIPDTQYF,TGTGCCAGCAGCGCGACTAGCGGAAGACCCCCAATCCCGGATACGCAGTATTTT
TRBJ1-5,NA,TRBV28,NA,CASSPTGGGQPQHF,TGTGCCAGCAGTCCCACCGGGGGGGGACAGCCCCAGCATTTT
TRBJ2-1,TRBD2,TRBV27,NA,CASRPKASGGSLDNEQFF,TGTGCCAGCAGACCTAAGGCTAGCGGGGGAAGTTTGGACAATGAGCAGTTCTTC
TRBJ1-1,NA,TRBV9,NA,CASSLGGGSNTEAFF,TGTGCCAGCAGCCTCGGGGGGGGATCGAACACTGAAGCTTTCTTT
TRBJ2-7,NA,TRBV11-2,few,CASSPIRRGGGESYEQYF,TGTGCCAGCAGCCCAATACGGCGAGGAGGGGGGGAATCCTACGAGCAGTACTTC
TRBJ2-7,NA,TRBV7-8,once,CASSLDAGVTYEQYF,TGTGCCAGCAGCTTAGATGCAGGGGTCACCTACGAGCAGTACTTC
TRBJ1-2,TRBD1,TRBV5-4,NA,CASSSTGGKGGYTF,TGTGCCAGCAGCTCTACAGGGGGCAAAGGAGGCTACACCTTC
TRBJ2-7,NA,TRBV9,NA,CASSVEYQGGYEQYF,TGTGCCAGCAGCGTAGAGTACCAGGGGGGCTACGAGCAGTACTTC
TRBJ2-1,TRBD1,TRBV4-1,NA,CASSHTGTAYNEQFF,TGCGCCAGCAGCCACACCGGGACAGCCTACAATGAGCAGTTCTTC
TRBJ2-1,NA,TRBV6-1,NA,CASSEKELKPNNEQFF,TGTGCCAGCAGTGAAAAGGAGTTGAAGCCAAACAATGAGCAGTTCTTC
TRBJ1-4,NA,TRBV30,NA,CAWSVARSGEKLFF,TGTGCCTGGAGTGTAGCCAGGTCGGGGGAAAAACTGTTTTTT
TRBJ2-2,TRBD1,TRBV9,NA,CASSPRTGVTGELFF,TGTGCCAGCAGCCCCCGGACAGGGGTTACCGGGGAGCTGTTTTTT
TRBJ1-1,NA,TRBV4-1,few,CASSQFRQSNTEAFF,TGCGCCAGCAGCCAATTTCGACAGTCGAACACTGAAGCTTTCTTT
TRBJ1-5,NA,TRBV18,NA,CASSAGTPGPNQPQHF,TGTGCCAGCTCAGCCGGGACACCAGGACCCAATCAGCCCCAGCATTTT
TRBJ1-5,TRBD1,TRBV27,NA,CASSAFRGSYGQPQHF,TGTGCCAGCAGCGCTTTCAGGGGGTCTTATGGGCAGCCCCAGCATTTT
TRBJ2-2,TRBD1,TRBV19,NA,CASSRQGPGGELFF,TGTGCCAGTAGCCGACAGGGGCCTGGCGGGGAGCTGTTTTTT
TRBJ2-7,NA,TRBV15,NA,CATSPRCESYEQYF,TGTGCCACCAGTCCGCGGTGCGAGTCCTACGAGCAGTACTTC
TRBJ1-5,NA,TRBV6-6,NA,CASRRMGGDSNQPQHF,TGTGCCAGCAGACGAATGGGAGGCGATAGCAATCAGCCCCAGCATTTT
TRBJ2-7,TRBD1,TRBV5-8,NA,CASSLSLTGAYEQYF,TGTGCCAGCAGCTTGAGTTTGACAGGGGCCTACGAGCAGTACTTC
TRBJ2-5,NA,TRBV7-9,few,CASSRGQYQETQYF,TGTGCCAGCAGCCGCGGACAATACCAAGAGACCCAGTACTTC
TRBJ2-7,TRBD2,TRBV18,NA,CASSLGTSGVYEQYF,TGTGCCAGCTCACTCGGGACTAGCGGGGTGTACGAGCAGTACTTC
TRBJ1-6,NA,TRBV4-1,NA,CASSQGSQGRGNSPLHF,TGCGCCAGCAGCCAAGGTTCTCAGGGCAGGGGTAATTCACCCCTCCACTTT